What follows are 9 T cell receptor beta chains derived from one specimen sequenced in a study of T cell repertoires in cytomegalovirus infection. TCRdb passed the reads through MiXCR, listing each CDR3 protein once. The sample consists of hundreds of thousands of distinct CDR3 sequences, 35% to 40% of them appearing once. Sequenced: PBMCs. The receptors come from a human donor in good health (CMV status not recorded). Some clones in this sample may be carry-over from other donors' samples.

This clonotype appeared a few times. This sequence joins TRBV7-2 and TRBJ1-5; TRBD1 matches at 10 bases. This CDR3 comprises 14 residues. V lost 5 bases to trimming and J lost 7 bases; unmatched junction nucleotides: 5. Per the germline V gene, CDR1 is SGHTA and CDR2 is FQGNSA. CDR3: CASSRGQGGQPQHF. CDR3 in DNA: TGTGCCAGCAGCCGTGGACAGGGGGGGCAGCCCCAGCATTTT.

The chain couples TRBV6-5 to TRBJ1-2, with D tentatively TRBD1 (5 bases). V lost 2 bases and J lost 7, with 14 bases in between. This CDR3 is 14 amino acids long. CDR1 is MNHEY, CDR2 SVGAGI, per germline. This CDR3 is CASSYAGQVAGYTF. As DNA, the CDR3 is TGTGCCAGCAGTTACGCGGGGCAGGTGGCTGGCTACACCTTC.

The chain links TRBV11-2 to TRBJ2-1, with 12 bases that match TRBD2. This CDR3 has 16 residues. Germline CDR1 and CDR2: SGHAT and FQNNGV. Trimming cost V 5 bases and J 5 bases; bases outside gene matches: 7. The CDR3 protein is CASSAGLAGRNNEQFF. The CDR3 DNA follows: TGTGCCAGCAGCGCCGGACTAGCGGGGCGCAACAATGAGCAGTTCTTC.

V is TRBV20-1 and J is TRBJ1-1, with D unclear. The length of the CDR3 is 12 residues. Germline V gene data show CDR1 as DFQATT and CDR2 as SNEGSKA (reference sequence). Trimming took off 7 bases at V and 1 base at J, with 10 bases between the two ends. The CDR3 is CSVSVGNTEAFF. The CDR3 nucleotides are TGCAGTGTAAGCGTCGGGAACACTGAAGCTTTCTTT.

This clonotype was seen a few times. This chain joins TRBV6-6 and TRBJ2-3, with 12 bases aligning to TRBD2. Germline loops: CDR1 MNHNY, CDR2 SVGAGI (reference sequence). This CDR3 has 14 residues. CDR3 sequence: CAGRGTSGTDTQYF. CDR3 nucleotide sequence: TGTGCAGGGAGAGGGACTAGCGGGACAGATACGCAGTATTTT.

This clonotype has at least ten counts. The chain links TRBV6-1 to TRBJ1-2; D not resolved. The CDR3 is made up of 15 amino acids. Trimming cost V 7 bases and J 0 bases, with 15 bases left between them. The germline gives CDR1 MNHNS, CDR2 SASEGT. CDR3: CASKNDPRANYGYTF. The CDR3 DNA reads TGTGCCAGCAAAAACGACCCTCGAGCTAACTATGGCTACACCTTC.

The chain joins TRBV19 to TRBJ2-1; 10 bases align to TRBD2. This CDR3 region has 15 residues. The germline CDR1 and CDR2 sequences are LNHDA and SQIVND (reference sequence). V lost 6 bases and J lost 4; bases outside the gene matches: 6. Here the CDR3 DNA reads TGTGCCAGTAGAGCTTCTAGCGGGGGTTACAATGAGCAGTTCTTC. It translates to CASRASSGGYNEQFF.

The rearrangement joins TRBV12-3 or TRBV12-4 to TRBJ2-7, with D perhaps matching TRBD2 (6 bases). This CDR3 has 13 amino acids. V shed 1 base and J shed 6 bases, with 10 bases lying between them. CDR3 loop: CASSLGGESEQYF. DNA of the CDR3: TGTGCCAGCAGTTTAGGGGGGGAATCCGAGCAGTACTTC.

The chain employs TRBV9 and TRBJ2-1; 12 nucleotides line up with TRBD2. There are 16 residues in the CDR3. Germline V gene lookup returns CDR1 SGDLS and CDR2 YYNGEE. V gave up 3 bases and J gave up 3 bases; unmatched junction bases: 4. CDR3 sequence (DNA): TGTGCCAGCAGCGCCCTAGCGGGGGGGGGCTACAATGAGCAGTTCTTC. Its protein is CASSALAGGGYNEQFF.